This T cell receptor beta chain was retrieved from a study of blood T cell repertoires in COVID-19. Study-wide context: From the United States, Italy and Spain came samples of acute and convalescent COVID-19. T cells, B-cell-depleted T cells, or PBMCs supplied cDNA or gDNA.

This CDR3 spans 16 amino acids. J gave up 5 bases and V 1 base, and 7 bases lay outside the gene matches. Germline assignment: CDR1 MGHDK and CDR2 SYGVNS. As processed by the authors: From reference gene primer amplification, estimates of nucleated cell counts were derived. TCRdb keeps only in-frame clones here, not all; method: immunoSEQ multiplex PCR. The V and J calls and the clone size are those of that table, but D and trimming were determined from the DNA. In the table there are approximately 49,000 clones, around 83% of which are singletons. Material: peripheral blood. The receptor was isolated from a human donor with acute or convalescent COVID-19. The donor label of this sample is uncertain. The chain uses TRBV25-1 and TRBJ2-5; 10 bases are shared with TRBD1. This chain's CDR3 is CASSEWTGQGMETQYF. In DNA, the CDR3 is TGTGCCAGCAGTGAATGGACGGGACAGGGGATGGAGACCCAGTACTTC.